The T cell receptor beta chain under discussion was sequenced for a study of cytomegalovirus exposure and HLA in healthy donors (dated by TCRdb to about 2017). Regarding the study in general: An earlier analysis of 587 of the donors reported 250 to 300 Gb of sequence data and 117 million unique TCR beta sequences from about 179 million T cells. An early release covering roughly 640 HLA-typed donors comprised 250 to 350 gigabases of sequencing data and tens of millions of unique TCR sequences. Of the 300 to 450 genotyped donors, 65% to 90% fell in the genetic ancestry cluster associated with self-reported Caucasian donors. The study aimed to test whether signatures of past pathogen exposure could be identified by cataloging public T cell receptors. The study profiled the T cell repertoires of hundreds of subjects by immunosequencing and related them to cytomegalovirus serostatus. In addition to the first cohort of 666 subjects, a separate validation cohort of approximately 130 different subjects was used. To predict cytomegalovirus infection status, the study brought together high-throughput TCR immunosequencing, statistical association of individual TCRs with disease status, and machine learning. To study patterns of TCR occurrence, a later analysis re-analyzed previously published TCR beta repertoires from more than 550 donors and added high-resolution HLA genotyping. Rather than drawing on any new phenotypic data, the later analysis identified candidate immune exposures from TCR beta sequences and the way those sequences occurred across donors. An earlier analysis of more than 450 of the donors used high-throughput TCR beta sequencing to judge whether each TCR beta V gene segment behaved as functional or pseudogenic. Donor age, sex, ethnicity and CMV serostatus were collected together with the repertoire data. In a later genetic analysis, genome-wide SNP genotypes for about 65% of the roughly 670 donors were used, and that subset was treated as a discovery cohort. All discovery cohort repertoires had been generated on a single sequencing platform. Both class I and class II loci were covered by HLA typing, at four-digit resolution. Typing coverage differed by locus: A, B, C, DRB1 and DQB1 were typed in about 620-630 donors, DQA1 in 522, DPA1 in around 600, and DPB1 in around 440. Several DR-DQ haplotypes were handled as single units for association and clustering, since linkage in the cohort was strong. Among around 400 genotyped donors of the cohort, an average of around 240,000 unique TCR beta nucleotide sequences were sequenced per donor, 15% to 20% of them non-productive. General conclusions and limits of the study: A cluster of highly shared sequence variants was judged likely to be a technical artifact of the sequencing pipeline. For the cohort, immune exposure information was limited to CMV serostatus. According to a later analysis, most CMV-associated TCR beta chains appeared to be HLA-restricted, and the HLA associations seemed to be driven largely by CMV exposure. Compared with the roughly 710-donor mean, donors in an Asian-associated ancestry cluster had fewer N-insertions in productive TCRs, according to a later genetic analysis. In a later analysis, HLA-associated TCR beta chains showed more clonal expansion and lower generation probabilities than non-associated chains that were equally common. Strong co-occurrence of HLA alleles, especially DR and DQ, made assigning TCR associations to individual alleles difficult. A later analysis reported that several top co-occurrence clusters appeared linked to parvovirus B19, influenza, CMV and Epstein-Barr virus. Roughly uniform sequencing depth across donors was assumed in presence/absence analyses, although this assumption may not hold. In a later genetic analysis, a missense DCLRE1C variant was associated with V-gene and J-gene trimming of TCR beta chains, and the association was replicated in an independent cohort. A few of the identified cytomegalovirus-associated TCR beta chains were confirmed in vitro to be specific for cytomegalovirus antigens. Some IMGT-functional V segments, including TRBV6-2 and TRBV6-3, could not be told apart with the 87-base-pair reads, so those segments were excluded. HLA typing was unavailable for some donors at each locus, so association tests used only the typed subset. Correlated functional status among segregating V segments might reflect linkage disequilibrium, but an unknown experimental factor could not be ruled out. Because counts were too low, approximately 15 rarely observed V segments, including chromosome 9 orphons, were excluded from the earlier analysis of under 650 of the donors. While some public TCRs were present in many individuals, most TCR sequences turned up only very rarely across donors. This cohort had only TCR beta chains sequenced, and the lack of alpha or paired-chain data limited which features could be detected. A later analysis associated about 18,000 TCR beta sequences with specific HLA alleles at a false discovery rate of 0.05. The study listed 170 or so TCR beta chains as associated with cytomegalovirus. A further reported finding was that TCR beta sequences accurately predicted the HLA-A and HLA-B alleles for most subjects in the first cohort. It was suggested by the authors that the approach could potentially be generalized to other disease states and immunological phenotypes. A later analysis found that TCR association rates varied across HLA loci, with DRB1 alleles showing the most associated TCRs and HLA-C alleles the fewest. Cytomegalovirus status was reported to be diagnosed by the classifier with high specificity and sensitivity in both the original and validation cohorts. Broadly in line with IMGT annotations, most TCR beta V segments showed up in productive rearrangements about 87% or about 30% of the time in an earlier analysis of 587 of the donors.

Library creation used the immunoSEQ multiplex PCR assay. For the multiplex PCR, a mixture combining 60 forward primers for TCR Vbeta segments and 13 reverse primers for TCR Jbeta segments was used. The CDR3 region of rearranged TCR beta genes was amplified from genomic DNA by a multiplex PCR assay. The Illumina HiSeq System was used to sequence the amplified TCR beta libraries as 87-base-pair reads. The study's own analysis went as follows. A later analysis counted approximately 84 million unique TCR beta chains across the 600 to 850 repertoires, and roughly 10 million of these chains were shared by at least two donors. Raw reads were error-corrected and collapsed into unique sequences with a nearest-neighbor algorithm that merged closely related sequences to remove PCR and sequencing errors. To assign V, D and J gene segments, CDR3 sequences were aligned to IMGT reference sequences. For a sequence to be retained, a match of at least six nucleotides to both a V gene segment and a J gene segment was required. Rearrangements were classified as productive when the CDR3 lacked stop codons and remained in frame with V and J, and all other rearrangements were classified as non-productive. Following IMGT convention, CDR3 was defined as the stretch from the second conserved V-encoded cysteine up to the conserved J-encoded phenylalanine. The earlier analysis of 587 of the donors excluded sequences that lacked an unambiguous match to a single V gene segment. In an earlier analysis of 587 of the donors, a V segment was called functional when productive rearrangements were above 56.7%, and segregating when the standard deviation between donors exceeded 5%. A statistical classification framework was built to diagnose cytomegalovirus status from the catalog of TCR beta chain sequences. In a later analysis, V and J genes were assigned by comparing TCR nucleotide sequences against IMGT/GENE-DB human TR gene sequences. In a later analysis, CDR3 sequences and most-parsimonious VDJ recombination scenarios were assigned using the TCRdist pipeline. In a later analysis, each TCR beta chain was defined by its CDR3 amino acid sequence together with its V-gene family, and reads lacking a unique V-gene family were excluded. In a later analysis, 500 to 700 highly shared, low-generation-probability nucleotide sequences were removed to address suspected cross-contamination and a sequencing artifact. A later analysis calculated a clonal expansion index for each public chain from normalized within-repertoire ranks of inferred template counts. A later analysis computed generation probabilities with a VDJ recombination model fitted to out-of-frame rearrangements, and checked the results against IGoR. A later analysis scored TCR-TCR, TCR-HLA and TCR-CMV co-occurrence with hypergeometric tests, applying a repertoire-size bias correction to TCR pairs. In a later analysis, false discovery rates were estimated by permuting HLA or CMV assignments 20 times. In a later analysis, co-occurring TCRs were grouped with DBSCAN, and TCRdist sequence similarity was added when clustering was performed within HLA-allele-positive subsets. Co-occurrence clustering excluded repertoires with fewer than 30,000 or more than 120,000 public chains, plus five with anomalous nucleotide sharing. The source is immuneACCESS, and TCRdb retained only in-frame sequences with V and J called. Part of the clones is not carried over; for the studies checked, unresolved V genes explain less than half of this, and the remainder is unexplained. Clone size and V and J calls were adopted from that table, with D and trimming inferred from the DNA. Within this sample are some 150,000 clones, with approximately 81% of them counted one time only. Of the sample, about 7.7% is held by the ten largest clones.

The cohort consisted of some 730 healthy bone marrow donors. All cohort members were sampled while nominally healthy, although unrecorded immune exposures were likely present. The donor was CMV seropositive and belonged to the group of 250 to 350 seropositive cohort members. A peripheral blood sample was collected from each donor, and TCR beta sequencing was performed on peripheral blood mononuclear cells. Genomic DNA was extracted from the blood cell samples with the Qiagen DNeasy Blood Extraction Kit. In the germline V gene, CDR1 corresponds to SGHTS and CDR2 to YDEGEE. Between the V and J ends, shortened by 1 base and 0 bases respectively, the junction contains 14 bases. Including cysteine and phenylalanine, the CDR3 has 18 amino acids. Only the CDR3 region is kept as DNA, spanning 54 bases read in frame from base 1. Concerning this clone itself: The antigen this receptor binds is unknown. No clone much larger than this one lies a single base away; base qualities are absent.

The receptor was isolated from a woman aged 25 to 39 in good health and CMV-seropositive. Sequences were obtained from PBMCs. The V and J segments used are TRBV5-8 and TRBJ1-6; no confident D gene assignment can be made. The CDR3 corresponds to CASSLFVTASSYNSPLHF. The DNA sequence is given as TGTGCCAGCAGCTTGTTTGTTACCGCGTCCTCCTATAATTCACCCCTCCACTTT.